Listed below are T cell receptor beta chains from one sample, sequenced in a study of T cell repertoires in cytomegalovirus infection. No cognate antigen is known for these TCRs. TCRdb passed the reads through MiXCR, listing each CDR3 protein once. Counted here are about 130,000 distinct CDR3 sequences, 32% occurring once; the ten biggest clones make up around 50%. The sample was CD8+ T cells from cultured PBMCs, taken from culture after CMV antigen stimulation. The receptors here all came from a human donor in good health (CMV status not recorded). Some clones in this sample may be carry-over from other donors' samples. CDR3s include the opening cysteine and the closing phenylalanine or tryptophan. The D gene is left open where the match is weak. Size tells how often a clone was seen (once, few, many) or the class of an expanded clone, and some rows leave it out.

many,TRBV7-2,TRBJ2-2,.,TGTGCCAGCAGCTTTCGAACGGGGCGCACCGGGGAGCTGTTTTTT,CASSFRTGRTGELFF
.,TRBV12-3/TRBV12-4,TRBJ2-5,.,TGTGCCAGCAGTGCAGGGGTATTGAAGACCCAGTACTTC,CASSAGVLKTQYF
.,TRBV12-3/TRBV12-4,TRBJ1-5,.,TGTGCCAGCAGTTTTTCAGGGTTTTTACATCAGCCCCAGCATTTT,CASSFSGFLHQPQHF
once,TRBV27,TRBJ2-7,TRBD1,TGTGCCAGCAGCACGACAGGGGACTACGAGCAGTACTTC,CASSTTGDYEQYF
.,TRBV2,TRBJ2-1,.,TGTGCCAGCAGTGAAGTTCATTCCAATGAGCAGTTCTTC,CASSEVHSNEQFF
.,TRBV14,TRBJ2-1,TRBD1,TGTGCCAGCAGCCATTGGGGTGGACAGGATTACAATGAGCAGTTCTTC,CASSHWGGQDYNEQFF
.,TRBV28,TRBJ2-3,.,TGTGCCAGCAGCCCGGACATCCCAAGCACAGATACGCAGTATTTT,CASSPDIPSTDTQYF
.,TRBV27,TRBJ1-2,.,TGTGCCAGCAGCTGGACAACCGGTTCTGGCTACACCTTC,CASSWTTGSGYTF
many,TRBV6-2/TRBV6-3,TRBJ1-1,.,TGTGCCAGCAGTTACACCGTGGGGGCAAGTATAAATGAAGCTTTCTTT,CASSYTVGASINEAFF
once,TRBV6-6,TRBJ1-2,TRBD1,TGTGCCAGCAGTTACGGCGGGACAGGGGGCGATGGCTACACCTTC,CASSYGGTGGDGYTF
once,TRBV7-6,TRBJ1-1,.,TGTGCCAGCAGCTCGGGAATTAACACTGAAGCTTTCTTT,CASSSGINTEAFF
few,TRBV14,TRBJ1-3,.,TGTGCCAGCAGCCAAGTCGCGGCGCTAGACACCATATATTTT,CASSQVAALDTIYF
few,TRBV20-1,TRBJ2-7,.,TGCAGTGCTAGAGTCCACGGCCACTACGAGCAGTACTTC,CSARVHGHYEQYF
.,TRBV19,TRBJ2-1,.,TGTGCCAGTAGGAGTTGGGGGTATAATAACAATGAGCAGTTCTTC,CASRSWGYNNNEQFF
.,TRBV19,TRBJ1-1,.,TGTGCCAGTAGCCCTAAGGGGGAGTACACTGAAGCTTTCTTT,CASSPKGEYTEAFF
few,TRBV10-3,TRBJ2-2,.,TGTGCCATCAGTCGGACTCCAGACGGCACCGGGGAGCTGTTTTTT,CAISRTPDGTGELFF
many,TRBV9,TRBJ2-1,TRBD2,TGTGCCAGCAGCTTCCTGACTAGCGGGAGCTACAATGAGCAGTTCTTC,CASSFLTSGSYNEQFF
few,TRBV29-1,TRBJ2-5,TRBD2,TGCAGCGCCGACCTTATAGCGGGGGGCCTTGAGACCCAGTACTTC,CSADLIAGGLETQYF
.,TRBV7-9,TRBJ2-1,.,TGTGCCAGCGTAGGGGGAGTGAGCGGCAATGAGCAGTTCTTC,CASVGGVSGNEQFF
once,TRBV10-3,TRBJ2-2,.,TGTGCCATCAGTGAGGGCCACGGGACGACGAACACCGGGGAGCTGTTTTTT,CAISEGHGTTNTGELFF
.,TRBV9,TRBJ2-1,TRBD2,TGTGCCAGCAGCGCCAAAGCGGGGGGATTCTACAATGAGCAGTTCTTC,CASSAKAGGFYNEQFF
.,TRBV5-6,TRBJ2-2,.,TGTGCCAGCAGCTTTTTAGGGAACACCGGGGAGCTGTTTTTT,CASSFLGNTGELFF
.,TRBV7-2,TRBJ1-5,.,TGTGCCAGCAAAAGAGATAGCAATCAGCCCCAGCATTTT,CASKRDSNQPQHF
few,TRBV29-1,TRBJ2-1,.,TGCAGCGTTGATACCGGGGGCCGCTCCTACAATGAGCAGTTCTTC,CSVDTGGRSYNEQFF
many,TRBV12-3/TRBV12-4,TRBJ2-2,.,TGTGCCAGCTGGGCCGGGGAGCTGTTTTTT,CASWAGELFF
many,TRBV24-1,TRBJ2-7,.,TGTGCCACCCCTGGAGAGCAGTACTTC,CATPGEQYF
many,TRBV2,TRBJ2-2,.,TGTGCCAGCAGTGAAGGGTGGACTACGAACACCGGGGAGCTGTTTTTT,CASSEGWTTNTGELFF
.,TRBV3-1,TRBJ2-4,.,TGTGCCAGCAGCCAAGAGTTGGGGGCCAAAAACATTCAGTACTTC,CASSQELGAKNIQYF
few,TRBV5-1,TRBJ2-1,TRBD2,TGCGCCAGCAGCTTAGGGACTAGCGGCAGGGAGCAGTTCTTC,CASSLGTSGREQFF
few,TRBV12-3/TRBV12-4,TRBJ2-3,TRBD2,TGTGCCAGCAGTTCCGGGACTAGCGGGGGGGCAGATACGCAGTATTTT,CASSSGTSGGADTQYF
.,TRBV4-1,TRBJ2-7,.,TGCGCCAGCAGCCGCTCCTCCTTATCCTACGAGCAGTACTTC,CASSRSSLSYEQYF
.,TRBV6-8,TRBJ1-5,.,TGTGCCAGCAGCAGGGTGTTCGCCGGAAATCAGCCCCAGCATTTT,CASSRVFAGNQPQHF
.,TRBV29-1,TRBJ1-1,.,TGCAGCGCTAACCCCCGGGGGCCGGACCAGAACACTGAAGCTTTCTTT,CSANPRGPDQNTEAFF
few,TRBV2,TRBJ2-7,TRBD2,TGTGCCAGCAGTGTATCAGCGGGGGGGCGCGAGCAGTACTTC,CASSVSAGGREQYF
.,TRBV5-6,TRBJ2-1,.,TGTGCCAGCAGCTTGGGACGGGTTTCCTACAATGAGCAGTTCTTC,CASSLGRVSYNEQFF
many,TRBV6-5,TRBJ2-7,.,TGTGCCAGCAGTTACTCTTATCTTAGCACCTCATACGAGCAGTACTTC,CASSYSYLSTSYEQYF
.,TRBV19,TRBJ1-5,.,TGTGCCAGTGGCCACAATGTTGGCAATCAGCCCCAGCATTTT,CASGHNVGNQPQHF
few,TRBV27,TRBJ1-1,.,TGTGCCAGCAGTTTATCGGGGGCCGGTGAAGCTTTCTTT,CASSLSGAGEAFF
few,TRBV6-1,TRBJ2-5,.,TGTGCCAGCAGTGAAATAAGAGAGACCCAGTACTTC,CASSEIRETQYF
.,TRBV7-6,TRBJ2-5,.,TGTGCCAGCAGCCCCCGCGCGGGTGGTGAAGATCTACGGACCCAGTACTTC,CASSPRAGGEDLRTQYF
.,TRBV7-9,TRBJ1-1,.,TGTGCCAGCGCCATCCAATCCGAGTACACTGAAGCTTTCTTT,CASAIQSEYTEAFF
few,TRBV28,TRBJ2-7,TRBD1,TGTGCCAGCAGTTTGTTGCCGGGACAGGGCCCCTACGAGCAGTACTTC,CASSLLPGQGPYEQYF
.,TRBV12-3/TRBV12-4,TRBJ1-5,TRBD1,TGTGCCAGCAGTCAGGCAACCGGGACAGGGGGTTATAACGTCAATCAGCCCCAGCATTTT,CASSQATGTGGYNVNQPQHF
.,TRBV6-5,TRBJ2-3,.,TGTGCCAGCAGTTACGAGTGGGGCCTTGGCACAGATACGCAGTATTTT,CASSYEWGLGTDTQYF
.,TRBV28,TRBJ2-5,TRBD2,TGTGCCAGCAGTTTATGGTCCGGGGGGTTTGGGGAGACCCAGTACTTC,CASSLWSGGFGETQYF
few,TRBV24-1,TRBJ1-5,TRBD1,TGTGCCACCAGTGATTTACCGGGACAGGGGATATGGAGCAATCAGCCCCAGCATTTT,CATSDLPGQGIWSNQPQHF
many,TRBV7-8,TRBJ2-1,.,TGTGCCAGCAGCTCCGGGACAAGTTTTTACAATGAGCAGTTCTTC,CASSSGTSFYNEQFF
.,TRBV7-6,TRBJ2-7,.,TGTGCCAGCAGCTCCGGTCGGATCTCCTACGAGCAGTACTTC,CASSSGRISYEQYF
.,TRBV2,TRBJ2-5,.,TGTGCCAGCAGTTCTGCGTACCAAGAGACCCAGTACTTC,CASSSAYQETQYF
.,TRBV13,TRBJ2-1,TRBD2,TGTGCCAGCAGCCATAGAGCGGGGGCCACCTACAATGAGCAGTTCTTC,CASSHRAGATYNEQFF
.,TRBV28,TRBJ2-5,.,TGTGCCAGCAGCCAAAGGGGGCAAGAGACCCAGTACTTC,CASSQRGQETQYF
.,TRBV7-6,TRBJ2-1,.,TGTGCCAGCACCGATTTGCACAATGAGCAGTTCTTC,CASTDLHNEQFF
.,TRBV7-8,TRBJ1-4,.,TGTGCCAGCAGCTTATTCGGGGGCATCTCTGAAAAACTGTTTTTT,CASSLFGGISEKLFF
few,TRBV28,TRBJ2-6,.,TGTGCCAGTACCCAAGGTCCTGGGGCCAACGTCCTGACTTTC,CASTQGPGANVLTF